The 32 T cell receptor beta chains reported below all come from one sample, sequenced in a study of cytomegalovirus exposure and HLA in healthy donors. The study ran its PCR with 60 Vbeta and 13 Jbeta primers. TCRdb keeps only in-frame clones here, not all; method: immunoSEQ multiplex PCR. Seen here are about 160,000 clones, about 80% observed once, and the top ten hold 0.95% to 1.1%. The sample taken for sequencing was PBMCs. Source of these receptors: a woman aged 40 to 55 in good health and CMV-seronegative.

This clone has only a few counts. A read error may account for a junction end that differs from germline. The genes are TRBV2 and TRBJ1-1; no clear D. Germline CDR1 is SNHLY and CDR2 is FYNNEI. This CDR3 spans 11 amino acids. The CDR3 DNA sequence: TGCGAGAAGAAGGCGGCATACGAAGCTTTCTTT. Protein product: CEKKAAYEAFF.

CDR3 coding DNA: TGTGCCAGCAGCCATTCCGTCCTTTTACCGGGGGGCTATGGCTACACCTTC. Protein product: CASSHSVLLPGGYGYTF. The chain combines TRBV4-2 with TRBJ1-2, with D maybe TRBD1 (5 bases). Germline values: CDR1 LGHNA, CDR2 YNFKEQ. This CDR3 comprises 17 residues. The V end was cut by 3 bases, the J end by 4 bases, with 21 bases between.

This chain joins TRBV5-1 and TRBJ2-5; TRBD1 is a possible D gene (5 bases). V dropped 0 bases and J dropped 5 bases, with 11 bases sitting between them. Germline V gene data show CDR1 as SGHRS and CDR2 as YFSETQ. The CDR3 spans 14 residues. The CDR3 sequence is CASSLVAGSETQYF. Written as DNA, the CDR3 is TGCGCCAGCAGCTTGGTTGCAGGGTCGGAGACCCAGTACTTC.

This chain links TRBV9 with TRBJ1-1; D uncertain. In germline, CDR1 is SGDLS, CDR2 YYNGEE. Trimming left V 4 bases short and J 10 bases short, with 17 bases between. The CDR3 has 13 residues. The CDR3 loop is CASSPTQMERAFF. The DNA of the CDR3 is TGTGCCAGCAGCCCCACCCAGATGGAGCGAGCTTTCTTT.

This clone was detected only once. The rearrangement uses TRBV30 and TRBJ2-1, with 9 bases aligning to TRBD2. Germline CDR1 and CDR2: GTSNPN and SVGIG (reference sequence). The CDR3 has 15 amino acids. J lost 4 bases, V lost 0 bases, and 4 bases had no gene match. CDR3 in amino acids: CAWSVETSGYNEQFF. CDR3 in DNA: TGTGCCTGGAGTGTCGAGACTAGCGGATACAATGAGCAGTTCTTC.

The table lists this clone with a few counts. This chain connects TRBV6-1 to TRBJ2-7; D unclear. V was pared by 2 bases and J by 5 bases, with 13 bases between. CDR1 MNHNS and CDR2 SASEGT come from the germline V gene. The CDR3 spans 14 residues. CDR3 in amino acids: CASSELRQIDEQYF. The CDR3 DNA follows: TGTGCCAGCAGTGAATTGAGACAAATCGACGAGCAGTACTTC.

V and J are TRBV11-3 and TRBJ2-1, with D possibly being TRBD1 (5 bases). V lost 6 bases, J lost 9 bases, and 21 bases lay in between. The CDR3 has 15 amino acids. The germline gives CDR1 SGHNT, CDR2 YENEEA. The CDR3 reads CASSPRKADSVEQFF. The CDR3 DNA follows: TGTGCCAGCAGTCCCCGGAAGGCTGACAGTGTTGAGCAGTTCTTC.

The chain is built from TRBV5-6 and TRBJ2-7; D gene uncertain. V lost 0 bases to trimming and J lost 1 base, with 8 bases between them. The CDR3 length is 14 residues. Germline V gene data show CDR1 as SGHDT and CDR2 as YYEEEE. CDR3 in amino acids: CASSLVTRSYEQYF. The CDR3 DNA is TGTGCCAGCAGCTTGGTCACCAGGTCCTACGAGCAGTACTTC.

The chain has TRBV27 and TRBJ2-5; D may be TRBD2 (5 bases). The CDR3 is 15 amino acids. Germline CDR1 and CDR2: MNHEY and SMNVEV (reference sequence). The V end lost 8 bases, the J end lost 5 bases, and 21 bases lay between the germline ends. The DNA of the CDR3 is TGTGCCAGCGTGGGCCCGGGGTTAGCTGGGGAGACCCAGTACTTC. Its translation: CASVGPGLAGETQYF.

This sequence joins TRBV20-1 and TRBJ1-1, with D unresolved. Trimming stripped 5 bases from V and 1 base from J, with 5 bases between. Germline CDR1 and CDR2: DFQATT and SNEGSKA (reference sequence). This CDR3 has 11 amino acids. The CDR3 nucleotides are TGCAGTGCTTTCAAGAACACTGAAGCTTTCTTT. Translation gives CSAFKNTEAFF.

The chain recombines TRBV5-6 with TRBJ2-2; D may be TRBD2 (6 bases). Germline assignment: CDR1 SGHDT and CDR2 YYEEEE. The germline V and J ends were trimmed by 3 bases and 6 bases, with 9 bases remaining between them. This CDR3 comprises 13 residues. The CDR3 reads CASSWGTSGELFF. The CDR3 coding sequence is TGTGCCAGCAGCTGGGGGACTTCCGGGGAGCTGTTTTTT.

The CDR3 is CASSLFETGRGETQYF. CDR3 DNA: TGTGCCAGCAGCTTATTCGAAACGGGAAGAGGGGAGACCCAGTACTTC. The V call is TRBV7-9, the J call TRBJ2-5; D might be TRBD2 (5 bases). This CDR3 spans 16 amino acids. V lost 2 bases and J 5 bases, leaving 18 bases between the germline ends. Germline-derived CDR1 and CDR2 are SEHNR and FQNEAQ (reference sequence).

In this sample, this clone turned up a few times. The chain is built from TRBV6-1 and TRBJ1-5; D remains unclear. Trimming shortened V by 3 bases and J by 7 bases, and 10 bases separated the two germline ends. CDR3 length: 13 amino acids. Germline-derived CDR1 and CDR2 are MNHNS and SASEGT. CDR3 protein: CASSESTEQPQHF. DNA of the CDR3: TGTGCCAGCAGTGAGTCCACAGAGCAGCCCCAGCATTTT.

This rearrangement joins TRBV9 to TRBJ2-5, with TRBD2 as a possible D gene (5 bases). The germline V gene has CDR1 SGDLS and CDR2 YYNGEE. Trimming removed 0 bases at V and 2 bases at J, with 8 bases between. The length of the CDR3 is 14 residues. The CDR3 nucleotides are TGTGCCAGCAGCGTAGAAGCGGCACAAGAGACCCAGTACTTC. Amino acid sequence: CASSVEAAQETQYF. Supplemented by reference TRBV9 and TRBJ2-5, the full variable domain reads DSGVTQTPKHLITATGQRVTLRCSPRSGDLSVYWYQQSLDQGLQFLIQYYNGEERAKGNILERFSAQQFPDLHSELNLSSLELGDSALYFCASSVEAAQETQYFGPGTRLLVL.

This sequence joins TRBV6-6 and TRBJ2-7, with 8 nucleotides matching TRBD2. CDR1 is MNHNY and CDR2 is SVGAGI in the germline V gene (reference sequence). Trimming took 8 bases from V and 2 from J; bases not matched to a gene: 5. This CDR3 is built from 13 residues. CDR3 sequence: CASSTSVTYEQYF. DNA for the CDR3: TGTGCCAGCTCGACTAGCGTGACCTACGAGCAGTACTTC.

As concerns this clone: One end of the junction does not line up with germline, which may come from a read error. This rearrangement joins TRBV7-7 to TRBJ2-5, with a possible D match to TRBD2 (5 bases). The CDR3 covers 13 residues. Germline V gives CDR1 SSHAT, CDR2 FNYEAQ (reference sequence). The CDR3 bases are TGTGCTAGCAGTCCTGACCACGCGGGGACCCAGTACTTC. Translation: CASSPDHAGTQYF.

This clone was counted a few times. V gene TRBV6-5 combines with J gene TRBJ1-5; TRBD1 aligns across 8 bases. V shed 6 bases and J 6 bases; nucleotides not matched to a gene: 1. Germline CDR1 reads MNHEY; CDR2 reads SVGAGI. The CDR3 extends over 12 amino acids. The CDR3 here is CASSGQGQPQHF. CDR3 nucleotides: TGTGCCAGCAGCGGACAGGGTCAGCCCCAGCATTTT.

CDR3 nucleotides: TGTGCTAGTGGTTCCCCCCCGCAGGGAGCGGGTTGGAGCAATCAGCCCCAGCATTTT. Its protein is CASGSPPQGAGWSNQPQHF. V is TRBV12-5 and J is TRBJ1-5, with D perhaps TRBD1 (5 bases). The V gene's germline CDR1 is LGHNT and CDR2 FRNRAP. The CDR3 totals 19 residues. Trimming removed 4 bases from V and 1 base from J, with 23 bases in between.

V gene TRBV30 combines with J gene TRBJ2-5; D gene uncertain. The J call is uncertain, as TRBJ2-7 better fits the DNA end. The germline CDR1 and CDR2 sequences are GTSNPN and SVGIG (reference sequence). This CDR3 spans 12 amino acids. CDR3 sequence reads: CAFSRPPYEQYF. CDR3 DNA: TGTGCCTTTTCGAGGCCACCATACGAGCAGTACTTC.

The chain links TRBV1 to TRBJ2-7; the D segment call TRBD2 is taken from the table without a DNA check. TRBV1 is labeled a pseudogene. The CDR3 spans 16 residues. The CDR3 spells CTSSHGAAGGPGEQYF. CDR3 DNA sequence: TGCACCAGCAGCCACGGTGCGGCGGGAGGGCCGGGCGAGCAGTACTTC.

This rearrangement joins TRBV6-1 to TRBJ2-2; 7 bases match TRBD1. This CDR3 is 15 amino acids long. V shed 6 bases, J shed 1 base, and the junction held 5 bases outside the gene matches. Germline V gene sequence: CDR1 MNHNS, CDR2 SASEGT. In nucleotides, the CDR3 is TGTGCCAGCAGGCCCGGGACAGTGAACACCGGGGAGCTGTTTTTT. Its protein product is CASRPGTVNTGELFF.

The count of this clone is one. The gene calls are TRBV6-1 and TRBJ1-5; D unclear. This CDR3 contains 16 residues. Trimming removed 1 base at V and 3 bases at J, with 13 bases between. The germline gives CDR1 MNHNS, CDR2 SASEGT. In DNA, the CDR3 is TGTGCCAGCAGTGAAGTCCCTTATCCCCTCAATCAGCCCCAGCATTTT. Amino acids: CASSEVPYPLNQPQHF.

CDR3 region: CASSYRSTGHGEKLFF. The DNA of the CDR3 is TGTGCCAGCAGTTATAGATCGACAGGGCATGGAGAAAAACTGTTTTTT. V gene TRBV6-6 combines with J gene TRBJ1-4, with 7 bases fitting TRBD1. J was trimmed by 8 bases and V by 3 bases; bases with no gene match: 12. CDR1 and CDR2 (germline): MNHNY, SVGAGI (reference sequence). The CDR3 extends over 16 amino acids.

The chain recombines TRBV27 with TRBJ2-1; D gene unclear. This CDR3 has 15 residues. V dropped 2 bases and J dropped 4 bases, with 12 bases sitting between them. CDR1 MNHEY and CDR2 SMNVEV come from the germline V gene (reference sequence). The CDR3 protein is CASSLKANGYNEQFF. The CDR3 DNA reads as TGTGCCAGCAGTTTAAAAGCAAACGGTTACAATGAGCAGTTCTTC.

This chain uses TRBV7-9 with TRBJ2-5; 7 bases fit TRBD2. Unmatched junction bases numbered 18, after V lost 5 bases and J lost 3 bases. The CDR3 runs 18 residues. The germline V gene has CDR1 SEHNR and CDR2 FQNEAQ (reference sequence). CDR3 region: CASSLAGLHLRNEETQYF. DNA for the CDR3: TGTGCCAGCAGCCTCGCGGGACTACATTTAAGAAACGAAGAGACCCAGTACTTC.

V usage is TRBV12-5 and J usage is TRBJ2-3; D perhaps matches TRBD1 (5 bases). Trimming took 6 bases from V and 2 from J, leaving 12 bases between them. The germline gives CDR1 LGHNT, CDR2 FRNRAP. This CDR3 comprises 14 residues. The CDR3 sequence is CASGLTAYTDTQYF. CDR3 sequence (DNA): TGTGCTAGTGGGTTGACAGCTTACACAGATACGCAGTATTTT.

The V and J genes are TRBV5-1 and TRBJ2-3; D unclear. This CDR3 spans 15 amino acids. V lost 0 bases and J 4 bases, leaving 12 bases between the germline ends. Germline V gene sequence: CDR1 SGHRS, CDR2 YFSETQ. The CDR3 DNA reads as TGCGCCAGCAGCTTGGGGGCCCGCCAGGCAGATACGCAGTATTTT. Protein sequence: CASSLGARQADTQYF.

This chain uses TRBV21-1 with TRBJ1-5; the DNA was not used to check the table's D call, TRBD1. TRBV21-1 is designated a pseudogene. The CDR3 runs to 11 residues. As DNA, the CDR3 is TGTGCCAGCAGTCATAATCAGCCCCAGCATTTT. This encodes CASSHNQPQHF.

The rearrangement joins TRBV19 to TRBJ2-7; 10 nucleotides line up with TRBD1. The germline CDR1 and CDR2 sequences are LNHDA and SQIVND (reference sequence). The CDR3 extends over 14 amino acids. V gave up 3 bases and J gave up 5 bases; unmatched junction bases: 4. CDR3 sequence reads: CASSMGQGLDEQYF. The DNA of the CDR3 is TGTGCCAGTAGTATGGGACAGGGGTTGGACGAGCAGTACTTC. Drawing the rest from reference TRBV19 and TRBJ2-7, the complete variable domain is DGGITQSPKYLFRKEGQNVTLSCEQNLNHDAMYWYRQDPGQGLRLIYYSQIVNDFQKGDIAEGYSVSREKKESFPLTVTSAQKNPTAFYLCASSMGQGLDEQYFGPGTRLTVT.

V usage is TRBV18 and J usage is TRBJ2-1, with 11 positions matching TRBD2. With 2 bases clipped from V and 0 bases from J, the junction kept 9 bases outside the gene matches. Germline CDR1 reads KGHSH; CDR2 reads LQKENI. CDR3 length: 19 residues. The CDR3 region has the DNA TGTGCCAGCTCACCAATCACTAGCGGGAGTAGTGGCTCCTACAATGAGCAGTTCTTC. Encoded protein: CASSPITSGSSGSYNEQFF.

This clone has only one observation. CDR3 in amino acids: CASSVGSRDSGNQPQHF. CDR3 in DNA: TGCGCCAGCAGTGTGGGTTCGAGGGACAGCGGCAATCAGCCCCAGCATTTT. The rearrangement joins TRBV5-1 to TRBJ1-5; 7 bases line up with TRBD1. This CDR3 is built from 17 residues. Germline-derived CDR1 and CDR2 are SGHRS and YFSETQ. V shed 5 bases, J shed 2 bases, and the junction held 13 bases outside the gene matches.

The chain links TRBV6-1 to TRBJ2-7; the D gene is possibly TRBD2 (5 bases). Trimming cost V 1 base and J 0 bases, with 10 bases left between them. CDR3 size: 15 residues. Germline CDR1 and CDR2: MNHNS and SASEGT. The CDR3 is CASSEVSTTSYEQYF. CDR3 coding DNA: TGTGCCAGCAGTGAAGTTTCGACTACCTCCTACGAGCAGTACTTC.